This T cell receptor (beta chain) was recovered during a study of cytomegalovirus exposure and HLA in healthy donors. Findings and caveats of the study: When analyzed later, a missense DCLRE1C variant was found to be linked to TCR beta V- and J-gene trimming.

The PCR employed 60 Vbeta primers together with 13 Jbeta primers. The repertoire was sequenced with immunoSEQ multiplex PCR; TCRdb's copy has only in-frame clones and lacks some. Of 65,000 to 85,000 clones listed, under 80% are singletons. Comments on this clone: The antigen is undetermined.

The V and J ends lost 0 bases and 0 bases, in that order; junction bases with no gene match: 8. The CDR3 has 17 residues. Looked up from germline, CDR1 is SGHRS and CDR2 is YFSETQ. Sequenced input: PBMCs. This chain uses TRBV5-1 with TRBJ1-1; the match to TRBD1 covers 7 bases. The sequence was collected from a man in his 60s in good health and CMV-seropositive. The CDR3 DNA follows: TGCGCCAGCAGCTTGGGACAGGGTAGGCCTCTGAACACTGAAGCTTTCTTT. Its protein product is CASSLGQGRPLNTEAFF.